These 21 T cell receptor beta chains originate from one sample sequenced in a study of early T cells in non-severe SARS-CoV-2 infection. TCRdb used MiXCR to reprocess the 5' RACE reads, holding one entry per CDR3 protein. Of some 61,000 distinct CDR3 sequences listed, 10% are singletons. What was sequenced was whole blood. These receptors came from an adult who was a healthcare worker with PCR-confirmed SARS-CoV-2 infection or an uninfected control (not recorded which).

Ten or more counts support this clonotype. The rearrangement links TRBV2 to TRBJ2-1; D unresolved. Per the germline V gene, CDR1 is SNHLY and CDR2 is FYNNEI. Trimming stripped 8 bases from V and 7 bases from J, with 18 bases between. CDR3 length equals 14 residues. The CDR3 nucleotides are TGTGCCAGCGGATGGGTAGGGCGGATAAATGAGCAGTTCTTC. Its protein is CASGWVGRINEQFF.

Many counts were recorded for this clonotype. The chain links TRBV5-4 to TRBJ1-1; D unclear. The germline V gene has CDR1 SGHNT and CDR2 YYREEE (reference sequence). The CDR3 has 13 residues. Trimming shortened V by 2 bases and J by 0 bases, and 5 bases separated the two germline ends. The CDR3 loop is CASSFGMNTEAFF. CDR3 bases: TGTGCCAGCAGCTTCGGGATGAACACTGAAGCTTTCTTT.

There are many counts of this clonotype. V usage is TRBV5-5 and J usage is TRBJ1-6; no clear D. Trimming took 0 bases from V and 10 from J, leaving 11 bases between them. Germline V gives CDR1 SGHKS, CDR2 YYEKEE (reference sequence). This CDR3 comprises 14 residues. The CDR3, as DNA: TGTGCCAGCAGCTTGGGATTACGGGGATCACCCCTCCACTTT. Protein sequence: CASSLGLRGSPLHF. The variable domain in full, completed from reference TRBV5-5 and TRBJ1-6, reads DAGVTQSPTHLIKTRGQQVTLRCSPISGHKSVSWYQQVLGQGPQFIFQYYEKEERGRGNFPDRFSARQFPNYSSELNVNALLLGDSALYLCASSLGLRGSPLHFGNGTRLTVT.

This clonotype came up many times. This chain connects TRBV11-1 to TRBJ2-2; TRBD1 agrees at 7 bases. V lost 4 bases, J lost 6 bases, and 8 bases stayed unmatched. Germline V lookup: CDR1 SGHAT, CDR2 FQDESV (reference sequence). The CDR3 spans 15 residues. CDR3 nucleotide sequence: TGTGCCAGCAGCTCCCTGGGACAGATGGCCGGGGAGCTGTTTTTT. It codes for CASSSLGQMAGELFF.

This clonotype was seen more than once but under ten times. V usage is TRBV3-1 and J usage is TRBJ1-5; D is ambiguous. The CDR3 consists of 14 residues. Germline assignment: CDR1 LGHDT and CDR2 YNNKEL (reference sequence). The V end was cut by 0 bases, the J end by 6 bases, with 9 bases between. The chain's CDR3 is CASSQDRRFQPQHF. CDR3 bases: TGTGCCAGCAGCCAAGATCGAAGGTTTCAGCCCCAGCATTTT.

The chain is built from TRBV18 and TRBJ2-3; D is possibly TRBD2 (6 bases). The CDR3 consists of 14 residues. CDR1 and CDR2 from the germline V gene are KGHSH and LQKENI. V gave up 5 bases and J gave up 3 bases, with 12 bases separating them. The CDR3 DNA reads as TGTGCCAGCTCATATAGCGGTGGAACAGATACGCAGTATTTT. Its protein is CASSYSGGTDTQYF.

This clonotype was counted at least ten times. This chain connects TRBV30 to TRBJ2-7; 8 nucleotides agree with TRBD1. J gave up 5 bases and V 1 base, and 10 bases lay outside the gene matches. Germline loops: CDR1 GTSNPN, CDR2 SVGIG (reference sequence). The CDR3 covers 15 residues. This CDR3 is CAWSALPQGVHEQYF. The CDR3 nucleotides read TGTGCCTGGAGTGCCCTGCCACAGGGGGTCCACGAGCAGTACTTC.

There are many counts of this clonotype. This CDR3 reads CSARDAAVDTQYF. The CDR3 DNA reads TGCAGTGCTAGAGATGCAGCGGTAGATACGCAGTATTTT. V and J are TRBV20-1 and TRBJ2-3; a weak D match, TRBD2 (5 bases). Germline V gene sequence: CDR1 DFQATT, CDR2 SNEGSKA (reference sequence). This CDR3 has 13 residues. Trimming left V 0 bases short and J 5 bases short, with 9 bases between.

The table lists this clonotype with many counts. The rearrangement joins TRBV18 to TRBJ2-2; D tentatively fits TRBD1 or TRBD2 (5 bases each). V was trimmed by 0 bases and J by 9 bases, leaving 17 bases between them. There are 16 residues in the CDR3. The germline V gene has CDR1 KGHSH and CDR2 LQKENI. The CDR3 DNA sequence: TGTGCCAGCTCACCACCAAAGTCGTCGAAGGGACGGGAGCTGTTTTTT. It specifies CASSPPKSSKGRELFF.

This clonotype was detected many times. The chain recombines TRBV29-1 with TRBJ2-7; 7 bases agree with TRBD2. The junction had 3 bases not matched to a gene; V was cut back by 4 bases and J by 0 bases. This CDR3 has 13 amino acids. In germline, CDR1 is SQVTM, CDR2 ANQGSEA. The CDR3 reads CSVVAGVSYEQYF. In DNA, the CDR3 is TGCAGCGTTGTCGCGGGAGTCTCCTACGAGCAGTACTTC.

This clonotype showed up many times. The genes are TRBV4-1 and TRBJ2-1; 7 nucleotides agree with TRBD1. Germline CDR1 and CDR2: MGHRA and YSYEKL. The CDR3 consists of 15 residues. After removal of 1 base from V and 5 bases from J, the junction contained 5 bases not matched to a gene. The CDR3 region has the DNA TGCGCCAGCAGCCAAGGAGACAGGGCGAACAATGAGCAGTTCTTC. It translates to CASSQGDRANNEQFF.

This clonotype was found many times. J is TRBJ2-7 and V is TRBV6-2 or TRBV6-3; D ambiguous. V was clipped by 2 bases and J by 2 bases, with 7 bases between them. Germline V gene sequence: CDR1 MNHEY, CDR2 SVGEGT. The CDR3 is made up of 13 amino acids. Here the CDR3 DNA reads TGTGCCAGCAGTTACAACGGCCCCTACGAGCAGTACTTC. This translates into CASSYNGPYEQYF.

The chain has TRBV20-1 and TRBJ2-2; D might be TRBD2 (6 bases). Deletions cut 3 bases from V and 0 bases from J, with 8 bases between. The germline V gene has CDR1 DFQATT and CDR2 SNEGSKA (reference sequence). This CDR3 spans 14 amino acids. The CDR3 spells CSARSGANTGELFF. The DNA for the CDR3 is TGCAGTGCTAGGTCGGGGGCGAACACCGGGGAGCTGTTTTTT.

The chain is built from TRBV2 and TRBJ2-1, with TRBD2 matching 11 bases. Germline V gives CDR1 SNHLY, CDR2 FYNNEI. CDR3 length equals 15 residues. Losses at the gene ends were 3 bases for V and 9 bases for J; bases not matched to a gene: 7. In DNA, the CDR3 is TGTGCCAGCAGTGAGTTAGCGGGAGGGCCTGGTGAGCAGTTCTTC. Protein sequence: CASSELAGGPGEQFF.

This clonotype was seen a handful of times. The chain uses TRBV4-1 and TRBJ2-7, with 9 bases fitting TRBD2. The CDR3 extends over 16 amino acids. Germline CDR1 reads MGHRA; CDR2 reads YSYEKL. The J segment lost 5 bases and the V segment lost 4 bases, leaving 12 bases of the junction unmatched. CDR3 region: CASSLSSGLAGDEQYF. As DNA, the CDR3 is TGCGCCAGCAGCCTGTCCTCGGGACTAGCTGGGGACGAGCAGTACTTC.

The V and J genes are TRBV18 and TRBJ2-3; D ambiguous. CDR1 is KGHSH and CDR2 is LQKENI in the germline V gene. V was cut by 5 bases and J by 2 bases, with 8 bases left in between. The CDR3 totals 13 residues. The CDR3 nucleotides read TGTGCCAGCTCAACGGGCCTCACAGATACGCAGTATTTT. Residues: CASSTGLTDTQYF. The full variable domain, its missing parts supplied by reference TRBV18 and TRBJ2-3, is NAGVMQNPRHLVRRRGQEARLRCSPMKGHSHVYWYRQLPEEGLKFMVYLQKENIIDESGMPKERFSAEFPKEGPSILRIQQVVRGDSAAYFCASSTGLTDTQYFGPGTRLTVL.

This clonotype was counted only a few times. The CDR3 region has the DNA TGTGCCAGCAGTTTCCGGACTAGCGGGAACATTCAGTACTTC. Amino acids: CASSFRTSGNIQYF. The chain is built from TRBV2 and TRBJ2-4, with TRBD2 matching 11 bases. Germline assignment: CDR1 SNHLY and CDR2 FYNNEI. The CDR3 sequence is 14 residues long. Trimming at V came to 5 bases and at J to 7 bases, leaving 4 bases not matched to a gene.

This clonotype was seen only a few times. The chain links TRBV21-1 to TRBJ2-4; the table's D call of TRBD2 was not tested on the DNA. TRBV21-1 represents a pseudogene. The CDR3 loop spans 24 amino acids. The CDR3 loop reads CASSKRGDSGPLAGGPNAKNIQYF. The CDR3 nucleotides are TGTGCCAGCAGCAAACGCGGGGATTCAGGTCCCCTAGCGGGAGGGCCTAACGCCAAAAACATTCAGTACTTC.

This clonotype was picked up many times. In DNA, the CDR3 is TGCGCCAGCAGTCTCTTCGACCGTGACTATGGCTACACCTTC. This sequence encodes CASSLFDRDYGYTF. The rearrangement uses TRBV5-1 and TRBJ1-2, with D hard to call. Trimming removed 5 bases at V and 3 bases at J, with 14 bases between. Germline values: CDR1 SGHRS, CDR2 YFSETQ. CDR3 length: 14 residues.

The chain employs TRBV2 and TRBJ2-7; TRBD1 matches 9 bases. The CDR3 length is 13 residues. Looked up from germline, CDR1 is SNHLY and CDR2 is FYNNEI. Trimming removed 5 bases from V and 6 bases from J; junction bases left unmatched: 5. The CDR3 reads CASSRRTGAEQYF. CDR3 DNA: TGTGCCAGCAGTCGCCGGACAGGGGCCGAGCAGTACTTC.

This clonotype was seen at least ten times. The chain couples TRBV27 to TRBJ2-5; D not certain. Germline V CDR1 and CDR2: MNHEY, SMNVEV (reference sequence). The CDR3 extends over 13 amino acids. Trimming left V 2 bases short and J 0 bases short, with 4 bases between. CDR3 protein: CASSLGHQETQYF. In nucleotides, the CDR3 is TGTGCCAGCAGTTTAGGGCACCAAGAGACCCAGTACTTC.